This T cell receptor (beta chain) was identified during a study of T cell clusters in autoimmune cytopenias. CDR3 length equals 13 residues. Tens of thousands of genome equivalents of blood DNA were amplified for TRB. One tube held mixed TRB-A and TRB-B primer pools for touch-down PCR. Using the multiplex PCR reads, TCRdb records one entry per CDR3 protein without DNA. Recorded for this sample: some 11,000 distinct CDR3 sequences. These sequences were also reported in another study, on T cell repertoires in aging, cancer and after chemotherapy.

This clonotype was sampled from a human donor in good health. Sequenced input: peripheral blood. J is TRBJ1-4 and V is TRBV12-3 or TRBV12-4. The CDR3 loop reads CASSTMSNEKLFF.